The clone carrying this T cell receptor beta chain has a handful of counts. Its antigen is not known. The record originates from a study of T-cell memory formation after mild COVID-19. Findings and caveats of the study: Clones which contracted sat mainly in CM and EM if CD4+, and in EMRA if CD8+. Whether second-wave clones peaking at day 37 were SARS-CoV-2 specific went unconfirmed.

5'RACE primed at constant segments yielded TCR alpha and TCR beta cDNA libraries bearing sample barcodes and UMIs. TCRdb re-analysed the 5' RACE reads in MiXCR, keeping a single row per CDR3 protein. The sample carries 250,000 to 350,000 distinct CDR3 sequences, 15% to 20% recorded once. Trimming cost V 3 bases and J 3 bases; bases outside gene matches: 10. This CDR3 has 16 amino acids. In germline, CDR1 is MGHRA, CDR2 YSYEKL. This receptor was taken from a man aged 18 to 29 who had mild COVID-19 (a few samples of this study predate the infection). Cell type and time point are not known. The sequencing input was PBMCs or a T cell subset sorted from them (not recorded which). This chain uses TRBV4-1 with TRBJ2-7, with 8 positions matching TRBD1. This chain's CDR3 is CASSQITADRDYEQYF. In DNA form, the CDR3 reads TGCGCCAGCAGCCAGATTACCGCGGACAGGGACTACGAGCAGTACTTC.